This T cell receptor beta chain was captured in a study of shared clonotypes between healthy human individuals. Worth noting for this clone: Distinct nucleotide sequences in the sample also encode this CDR3.

Repertoires were generated with immunoSEQ multiplex PCR, while TCRdb's copy carries only in-frame clones and drops some. The sample records 1.5 million to 2.5 million clones, roughly 95% being singletons. Naive CD8 cells lacked CD45RO, underwent positive selection for CCR7 and left out terminally differentiated effector memory CD45RA+ cells. Germline V gene data show CDR1 as SGHVS and CDR2 as FQNEAQ. The germline V and J ends were trimmed by 5 bases and 4 bases, with 8 bases remaining between them. The CDR3 is made up of 12 amino acids. This receptor was obtained from a man aged 18 to 29 in good health. The J gene is TRBJ1-2, the V gene TRBV7-8, with D tentatively TRBD1 (6 bases). Sequencing used naive CD8+ T cells sorted from blood. This CDR3 reads CASSPDSYGYTF. CDR3 coding DNA: TGTGCCAGCAGCCCGGACAGCTATGGCTACACCTTC.